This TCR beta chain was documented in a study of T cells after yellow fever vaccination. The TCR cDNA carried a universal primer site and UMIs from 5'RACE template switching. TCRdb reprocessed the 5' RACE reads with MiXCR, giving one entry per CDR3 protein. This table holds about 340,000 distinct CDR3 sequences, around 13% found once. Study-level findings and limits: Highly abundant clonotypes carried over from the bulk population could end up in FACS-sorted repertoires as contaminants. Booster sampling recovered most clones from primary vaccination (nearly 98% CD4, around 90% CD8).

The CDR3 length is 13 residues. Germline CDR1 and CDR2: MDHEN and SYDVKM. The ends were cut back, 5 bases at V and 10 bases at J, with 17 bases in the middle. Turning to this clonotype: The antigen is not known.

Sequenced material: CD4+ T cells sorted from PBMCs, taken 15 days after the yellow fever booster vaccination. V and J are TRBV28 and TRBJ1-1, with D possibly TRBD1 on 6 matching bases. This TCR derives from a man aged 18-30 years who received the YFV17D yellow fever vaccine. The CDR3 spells CASSPLGGRRAFF. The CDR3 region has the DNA TGTGCCAGCAGTCCCCTCGGGGGGCGCCGAGCTTTCTTT.